The 30 T cell receptor beta chains below come from one sample, sequenced in a study of blood T cells in healthy people across ages. For the second PCR, which ran for 7 to 11 cycles, a sample-barcoded 5' primer and a J-beta primer mix were used. TCRdb processed the 5' RACE reads anew with MiXCR; each CDR3 protein has one entry. The sample lists around 1.7 million distinct CDR3 sequences; roughly 27% were seen once. Sequences were obtained from blood. These TCRs come from a woman in her 30s in good health.

V usage is TRBV12-3 or TRBV12-4 and J usage is TRBJ1-2; D might be TRBD1 (5 bases). CDR3 length: 13 amino acids. Trimming shortened V by 8 bases and J by 8 bases, and 18 bases separated the two germline ends. The CDR3 loop reads CASGPLGVGGYTF. The CDR3 bases are TGTGCCAGCGGTCCTTTGGGGGTGGGGGGCTACACCTTC.

This clonotype was found a few times. The V gene is TRBV5-1, the J gene TRBJ1-1; a possible D gene is TRBD1 (5 bases). The CDR3 is 14 residues long. Germline CDR1 is SGHRS and CDR2 is YFSETQ. V shed 5 bases and J shed 1 base, with 12 bases lying between them. The DNA for the CDR3 is TGCGCCAGCAGAGGGGAGGTCCGGAACACTGAAGCTTTCTTT. This gives the protein CASRGEVRNTEAFF.

This clonotype was recorded a few times. V is TRBV6-5 and J is TRBJ1-1; tentative D call: TRBD1 (5 bases). The CDR3 contains 14 residues. Germline CDR1 reads MNHEY; CDR2 reads SVGAGI. The V end was cut by 2 bases, the J end by 7 bases, with 14 bases between. The CDR3 nucleotides are TGTGCCAGCAGTTACCAGGGTGGTCGGATTGAAGCTTTCTTT. Encoded protein: CASSYQGGRIEAFF.

The chain carries TRBV2 and TRBJ1-5; maybe TRBD1 (5 bases). This CDR3 comprises 15 residues. Germline V gives CDR1 SNHLY, CDR2 FYNNEI. V lost 0 bases to trimming and J lost 6 bases, with 12 bases between them. CDR3 amino acids: CASSEAGRQGQPQHF. The CDR3 bases are TGTGCCAGCAGTGAAGCGGGACGGCAGGGTCAGCCCCAGCATTTT.

This chain links TRBV7-2 with TRBJ1-1, with TRBD1 matching over 7 bases. Germline V gene data show CDR1 as SGHTA and CDR2 as FQGNSA. The CDR3 is 16 residues long. Trimming cost V 7 bases and J 0 bases; bases outside gene matches: 11. The DNA of the CDR3 is TGTGCCAGCACCCTTTTATCAGGGGGAATGAACACTGAAGCTTTCTTT. This gives the protein CASTLLSGGMNTEAFF.

The V and J genes are TRBV5-6 and TRBJ2-3, with a possible D match to TRBD2 (5 bases). CDR3 length: 15 residues. Germline lookup yields CDR1 SGHDT and CDR2 YYEEEE. Trimming stripped 7 bases from V and 3 bases from J, with 18 bases between. CDR3 amino acids: CASCPSSGITDTQYF. As DNA, the CDR3 is TGTGCCAGCTGCCCCTCCAGCGGCATAACAGATACGCAGTATTTT.

This clonotype was recorded a few times. The J gene is TRBJ2-3, the V gene TRBV20-1; 10 positions match TRBD2. This CDR3 has 17 residues. The ends lost 4 bases at V and 0 bases at J; junction bases unmatched: 10. From germline, CDR1 is DFQATT and CDR2 SNEGSKA (reference sequence). This chain's CDR3 is CSATKAGGSLSTDTQYF. The DNA for the CDR3 is TGCAGTGCTACCAAAGCGGGAGGGTCCCTAAGCACAGATACGCAGTATTTT.

This clonotype was observed a handful of times. The rearrangement uses TRBV24-1 and TRBJ2-4, with a tentative D call TRBD2 (6 bases). Trimming removed 4 bases at V and 6 bases at J, with 12 bases between. In germline, CDR1 is KGHDR, CDR2 SFDVKD. This CDR3 contains 14 residues. DNA of the CDR3: TGTGCCACCAGTGACCCGGGACTGGGAAACATTCAGTACTTC. Encoded protein: CATSDPGLGNIQYF.

This clonotype was recorded a few times. This chain links TRBV24-1 with TRBJ1-4, with 10 nucleotides matching TRBD1. V shed 4 bases and J 11 bases; nucleotides not matched to a gene: 15. Germline CDR1 and CDR2: KGHDR and SFDVKD. CDR3 size: 17 residues. In DNA, the CDR3 is TGTGCCACCAGTGACGGGGGACAGGGGACACCGGGAGGGAAACTGTTTTTT. Encoded protein: CATSDGGQGTPGGKLFF.

The chain is built from TRBV15 and TRBJ1-1, with a tentative D call TRBD1 (5 bases). V was shortened by 0 bases and J by 8 bases, with 13 bases between the two germline ends. This CDR3 is 14 amino acids long. CDR1 is LNHNV and CDR2 is YYDKDF in the germline V gene (reference sequence). The CDR3 reads CATSRDRFQGEAFF. The DNA of the CDR3 is TGTGCCACCAGCAGAGATCGGTTTCAGGGCGAAGCTTTCTTT.

The chain recombines TRBV20-1 with TRBJ2-7, with 11 bases fitting TRBD2. CDR3 length equals 14 residues. V gave up 7 bases and J gave up 0 bases; unmatched junction bases: 5. Per germline, CDR1 DFQATT and CDR2 SNEGSKA (reference sequence). CDR3 nucleotide sequence: TGCAGTGGGTCTAGCGGGGGGACCTCCTACGAGCAGTACTTC. Translated: CSGSSGGTSYEQYF.

About this clonotype: A junction end diverges from the germline sequence, so it may reflect a read error. J is TRBJ2-3 and V is TRBV12-3 or TRBV12-4; no firm D call. The CDR3 consists of 14 residues. Here the CDR3 reads CASSSRAGTDAQYF. For the CDR3, the DNA is TGTGCCAGCAGTTCAAGGGCTGGCACAGATGCGCAGTATTTT.

V is TRBV2 and J is TRBJ2-1; 9 positions match TRBD1. Germline V gives CDR1 SNHLY, CDR2 FYNNEI. CDR3 size: 17 residues. V dropped 5 bases and J dropped 6; count of bases not matched to a gene: 14. CDR3 amino acids: CASSPGTGSSRSNEQFF. CDR3 coding DNA: TGTGCCAGCAGTCCCGGGACAGGGTCTTCTCGGAGCAATGAGCAGTTCTTC.

This sequence joins TRBV6-4 and TRBJ2-3, with no clear D. The germline CDR1 and CDR2 sequences are MRHNA and SNTAGT. This CDR3 is 13 amino acids long. Trimming left V 8 bases short and J 5 bases short, with 14 bases between. The CDR3 loop reads CASGGPWGDTQYF. CDR3 in DNA: TGTGCCAGCGGTGGACCCTGGGGAGATACGCAGTATTTT.

The chain recombines TRBV20-1 with TRBJ2-4; the D gene could be TRBD1 or TRBD2 (5 bases each). The CDR3 contains 14 residues. With 4 bases removed from V and 13 bases from J, the gap between germline ends came to 23 bases. In germline, CDR1 is DFQATT, CDR2 SNEGSKA (reference sequence). The DNA of the CDR3 is TGCAGTGCTACGAGACCGGGACGGACCCTGGAGCAGTACTTC. It translates to CSATRPGRTLEQYF.

The CDR3 DNA is TGCGCCAGCCGACAGGGGTTGACAGAGACCCAGTACTTC. Translating it yields CASRQGLTETQYF. This rearrangement joins TRBV5-1 to TRBJ2-5; 8 bases align to TRBD1. J lost 4 bases, V lost 7 bases, and 6 bases had no gene match. The CDR3 extends over 13 amino acids. Germline CDR1 SGHRS, CDR2 YFSETQ.

The chain uses TRBV28 and TRBJ1-4; D is possibly TRBD1 (6 bases). This CDR3 comprises 16 residues. The germline V and J ends were trimmed by 7 bases and 0 bases, with 15 bases remaining between them. The germline V gene has CDR1 MDHEN and CDR2 SYDVKM. The CDR3 DNA reads as TGTGCCAGCACCCCAGGGGCCCGGACAACTAATGAAAAACTGTTTTTT. As protein: CASTPGARTTNEKLFF.

This clonotype was detected ten times or more. The chain is built from TRBV4-2 and TRBJ2-7; possible D gene TRBD1, 6 bases. The CDR3 consists of 15 residues. V lost 1 base, J lost 0 bases, and 10 bases lay in between. The germline CDR1 and CDR2 sequences are LGHNA and YNFKEQ. The CDR3 coding sequence is TGTGCCAGCAGCCAAGGCGACAGGAGCTCCTACGAGCAGTACTTC. It yields the protein CASSQGDRSSYEQYF.

The rearrangement uses TRBV5-6 and TRBJ2-1; D gene ambiguous. The CDR3 is made up of 15 amino acids. The germline V gene encodes CDR1 SGHDT and CDR2 YYEEEE. V was clipped by 1 base and J by 0 bases, with 8 bases between them. This chain's CDR3 is CASSLIRLSYNEQFF. The CDR3 DNA follows: TGTGCCAGCAGCTTGATTCGTCTCTCCTACAATGAGCAGTTCTTC. Drawing the rest from reference TRBV5-6 and TRBJ2-1, the complete variable domain is DAGVTQSPTHLIKTRGQQVTLRCSPKSGHDTVSWYQQALGQGPQFIFQYYEEEERQRGNFPDRFSGHQFPNYSSELNVNALLLGDSALYLCASSLIRLSYNEQFFGPGTRLTVL.

This clonotype showed up just a few times. The chain couples TRBV11-2 to TRBJ2-3, with TRBD1 as a possible D gene (5 bases). V was shortened by 5 bases and J by 4 bases, with 16 bases between the two germline ends. There are 15 residues in the CDR3. Germline V lookup: CDR1 SGHAT, CDR2 FQNNGV. CDR3: CASSLTGPGADTQYF. In DNA form, the CDR3 reads TGTGCCAGCAGCCTAACAGGACCTGGAGCAGATACGCAGTATTTT. Combining the CDR3 with reference TRBV11-2 and TRBJ2-3 gives the whole variable domain EAGVAQSPRYKIIEKRQSVAFWCNPISGHATLYWYQQILGQGPKLLIQFQNNGVVDDSQLPKDRFSAERLKGVDSTLKIQPAKLEDSAVYLCASSLTGPGADTQYFGPGTRLTVL.

The sample holds many counts of this clonotype. The chain has TRBV6-2 or TRBV6-3 and TRBJ2-7; 14 bases fit TRBD2. Germline trimming cut 7 bases from V and 4 bases from J; bases unmatched to any gene: 9. Germline loops: CDR1 MNHEY, CDR2 SVGEGT. The CDR3 runs 16 residues. The CDR3 loop reads CASTFSGLAGEYEQYF. The CDR3 DNA follows: TGTGCCAGCACCTTCTCGGGACTAGCGGGGGAGTACGAGCAGTACTTC.

This clonotype was counted at least ten times. The rearrangement joins TRBV10-3 to TRBJ2-6, with D possibly TRBD1 on 6 matching bases. CDR1 is ENHRY and CDR2 is SYGVKD in the germline V gene. V lost 3 bases and J lost 0, with 12 bases in between. The CDR3 has 17 residues. This CDR3 reads CAISEQGSDSGANVLTF. As DNA, the CDR3 is TGTGCCATCAGTGAACAGGGCTCAGACTCTGGGGCCAACGTCCTGACTTTC.

The chain links TRBV7-2 to TRBJ1-5, with D possibly matching TRBD1 (5 bases). Germline V gene lookup returns CDR1 SGHTA and CDR2 FQGNSA. V was shortened by 8 bases and J by 6 bases, with 14 bases between the two germline ends. The CDR3 runs to 13 residues. CDR3: CASGDGGRQPQHF. CDR3 nucleotide sequence: TGTGCCAGCGGAGACGGGGGTCGTCAGCCCCAGCATTTT.

The genes are TRBV29-1 and TRBJ1-1; D is perhaps TRBD1 (6 bases). Looked up from germline, CDR1 is SQVTM and CDR2 is ANQGSEA. CDR3 length: 12 amino acids. Trimming removed 5 bases at V and 7 bases at J, with 14 bases between. CDR3: CSVIQGGVEAFF. CDR3 nucleotides: TGCAGCGTTATACAGGGTGGGGTTGAAGCTTTCTTT.

Many counts were recorded for this clonotype. The chain recombines TRBV29-1 with TRBJ1-5, with D possibly matching TRBD1 (5 bases). CDR1 is SQVTM and CDR2 is ANQGSEA in the germline V gene. This CDR3 is 13 amino acids long. Trimming removed 4 bases from V and 6 bases from J, with 13 bases in between. In DNA form, the CDR3 reads TGCAGCGTTGGTCCGGGGCCGGGTCAGCCCCAGCATTTT. This gives the protein CSVGPGPGQPQHF.

The chain links TRBV29-1 to TRBJ2-5; 7 nucleotides match TRBD1. Trimming took 7 bases from V and 7 from J; bases not matched to a gene: 12. Germline values: CDR1 SQVTM, CDR2 ANQGSEA. The CDR3 is 13 amino acids. CDR3 in DNA: TGCAGCGCTCCAGCGAGGGGGCTCGGGACCCAGTACTTC. Residues: CSAPARGLGTQYF. The whole variable domain, filled in from reference TRBV29-1 and TRBJ2-5, reads SAVISQKPSRDICQRGTSLTIQCQVDSQVTMMFWYRQQPGQSLTLIATANQGSEATYESGFVIDKFPISRPNLTFSTLTVSNMSPEDSSIYLCSAPARGLGTQYFGPGTRLLVL.

This clonotype showed up just a few times. The rearrangement joins TRBV3-1 to TRBJ1-2; D is ambiguous. The CDR3 contains 16 residues. CDR1 is LGHDT and CDR2 is YNNKEL in the germline V gene (reference sequence). With 0 bases removed from V and 3 bases from J, the gap between germline ends came to 14 bases. The CDR3 here is CASSQDRVDADYGYTF. For the CDR3, the DNA is TGTGCCAGCAGCCAAGATCGGGTAGACGCTGACTATGGCTACACCTTC.

The chain uses TRBV9 and TRBJ1-4; D is unclear. Trimming left V 0 bases short and J 8 bases short, with 14 bases between. Germline assignment: CDR1 SGDLS and CDR2 YYNGEE. The CDR3 length is 15 residues. CDR3 residues: CASSVEAVVREKLFF. The CDR3 bases are TGTGCCAGCAGCGTAGAGGCCGTTGTGAGGGAAAAACTGTTTTTT.

This clonotype was seen many times. This chain uses TRBV5-1 with TRBJ2-1; D possibly corresponds to TRBD1 (5 bases). The CDR3 is made up of 19 amino acids. Trimming took 0 bases from V and 0 from J, leaving 19 bases between them. Germline V CDR1 and CDR2: SGHRS, YFSETQ. CDR3 protein: CASSLVVLGRVSSYNEQFF. The CDR3 coding sequence is TGCGCCAGCAGCTTGGTCGTGCTCGGCAGGGTGAGCTCCTACAATGAGCAGTTCTTC.

This rearrangement joins TRBV6-6 to TRBJ2-3, with 7 bases lining up with TRBD1. The V and J ends lost 4 bases and 1 base, in that order; junction bases with no gene match: 5. The CDR3 is 15 amino acids. CDR1 and CDR2 (germline): MNHNY, SVGAGI (reference sequence). The CDR3 nucleotides are TGTGCCAGCAGTTCCGGGACAGCTGGCACAGATACGCAGTATTTT. Protein: CASSSGTAGTDTQYF.